This T cell receptor (beta chain) was obtained from a study of siplizumab effects on memory and regulatory T cells. Study results and caveats: Researchers could map only a minor fraction of alloreactive clones to unstimulated subsets. Memory cells that were CD4+ and unstimulated gave rise to alloreactive sequences, which siplizumab significantly reduced. In siplizumab cultures, the suppressive function of proliferating Tregs remained unconfirmed. An assignable naive or memory phenotype was lacking in roughly 75-95% of proliferating CD4+ or CD8+ clones.

This CDR3 has 13 amino acids. Germline CDR1 is SGHDT and CDR2 is YYEEEE. The V end lost 4 bases, the J end lost 7 bases, and 11 bases lay between the germline ends. Libraries were prepared by immunoSEQ multiplex PCR; TCRdb keeps only in-frame clonotypes and omits some of them. The sample holds about 110,000 clones, roughly 89% seen once. Details on this clone: Its cognate antigen is unknown.

The sample taken for sequencing was CD4+ T cells sorted from blood. This TCR was recovered from a human donor in good health. The chain employs TRBV5-6 and TRBJ1-4; D is undetermined. CDR3 protein: CASSQLDREKLFF. The CDR3, as DNA: TGTGCCAGCAGCCAATTAGACCGTGAAAAACTGTTTTTT.